This T cell receptor (beta chain) derives from a study of T cell clonality in common variable immunodeficiency. Most patients and controls had Caucasian heritage. Whole-study findings and limits: In common variable immunodeficiency, TCR beta chains reportedly carried fewer deletions and N-nucleotide insertions. CVID subjects had higher TCRbeta clonality than healthy controls, most marked in about a third.

Trimming took 2 bases from V and 8 from J, leaving 13 bases between them. The CDR3 runs 14 residues. The germline gives CDR1 SGHRS, CDR2 YFSETQ. TCRdb keeps only in-frame clones here, not all; method: immunoSEQ multiplex PCR. The data show 55,000 or so clones, with none appearing a single time. By share, this clone ranks as large (0.1 to 1%). Antigen specificity is unknown. Coverage ceases 3 residues before the CDR3 finishes, and the germline J gene fills in the end. The receptor was derived from a person aged 18 to 75 in good health. Sequenced sample: peripheral blood mononuclear cells. V gene TRBV5-1 combines with J gene TRBJ1-4; tentative D call: TRBD1 (5 bases). Incomplete CDR3 DNA: TGCGCCAGCAGCTTCAACGGGGGAGTGGAAAAA. As protein: CASSFNGGVEK. From start to end, the CDR3 is CASSFNGGVEKLFF.